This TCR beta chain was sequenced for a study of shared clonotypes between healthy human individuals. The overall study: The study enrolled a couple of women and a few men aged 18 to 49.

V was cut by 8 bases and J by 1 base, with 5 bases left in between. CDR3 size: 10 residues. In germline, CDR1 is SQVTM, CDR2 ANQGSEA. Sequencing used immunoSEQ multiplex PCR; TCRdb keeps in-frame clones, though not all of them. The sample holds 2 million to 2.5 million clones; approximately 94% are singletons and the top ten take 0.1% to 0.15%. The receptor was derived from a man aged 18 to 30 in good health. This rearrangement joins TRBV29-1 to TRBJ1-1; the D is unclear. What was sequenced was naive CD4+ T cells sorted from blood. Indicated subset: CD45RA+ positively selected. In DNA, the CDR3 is TGCAGCACCCCGAACACTGAAGCTTTCTTT. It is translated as CSTPNTEAFF.